This T cell receptor (beta chain) stems from a study of healthy donors' naive CD4 and CD8 T cells. Starting from 500 ng of total RNA, TCR libraries were made with linear amplification. TCRdb itself ran the reads through MiXCR, one entry per CDR3 protein. Counted here are roughly 200,000 distinct CDR3 sequences, about 70% occurring once; the ten biggest clones make up about 2.3%. The CDR3 length is 14 residues. Germline CDR1 is GTSNPN and CDR2 is SVGIG (reference sequence). V was cut by 5 bases and J by 0 bases, with 11 bases left in between. The sample holds a few counts of this clonotype. Sequencing was done on a sample of naive CD4+ and CD8+ T cells sorted from blood, pooled from several donors. This sequence originates from a pool of human donors in good health; the sample pools cells from several healthy donors. The genes are TRBV30 and TRBJ1-5; D remains unclear. The CDR3 bases are TGTGCCTGGGGAGGAGATGATAGCAATCAGCCCCAGCATTTT. Residues: CAWGGDDSNQPQHF.